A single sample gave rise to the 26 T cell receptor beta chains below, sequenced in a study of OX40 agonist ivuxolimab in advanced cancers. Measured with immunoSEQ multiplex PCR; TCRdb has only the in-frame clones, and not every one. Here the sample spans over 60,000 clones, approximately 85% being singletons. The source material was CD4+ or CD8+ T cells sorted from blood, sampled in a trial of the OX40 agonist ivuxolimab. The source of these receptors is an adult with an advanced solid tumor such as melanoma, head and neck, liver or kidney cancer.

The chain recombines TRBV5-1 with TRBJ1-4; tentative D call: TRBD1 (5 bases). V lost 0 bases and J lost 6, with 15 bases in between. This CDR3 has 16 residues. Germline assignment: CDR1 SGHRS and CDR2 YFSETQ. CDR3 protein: CASSLDNRTLDEKLFF. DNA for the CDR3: TGCGCCAGCAGCTTGGATAACAGGACCCTGGATGAAAAACTGTTTTTT.

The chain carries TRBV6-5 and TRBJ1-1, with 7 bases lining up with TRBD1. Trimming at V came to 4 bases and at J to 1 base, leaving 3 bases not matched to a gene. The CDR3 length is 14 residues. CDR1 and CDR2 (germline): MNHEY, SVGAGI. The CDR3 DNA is TGTGCCAGCAGTTTTCAGGGGGGGAACACTGAAGCTTTCTTT. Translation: CASSFQGGNTEAFF.

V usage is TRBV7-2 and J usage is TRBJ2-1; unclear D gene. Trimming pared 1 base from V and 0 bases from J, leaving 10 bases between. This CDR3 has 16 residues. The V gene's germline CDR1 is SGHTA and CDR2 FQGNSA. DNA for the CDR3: TGTGCCAGCAGCTTAGGCGGCCGGAGCTCCTACAATGAGCAGTTCTTC. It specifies CASSLGGRSSYNEQFF.

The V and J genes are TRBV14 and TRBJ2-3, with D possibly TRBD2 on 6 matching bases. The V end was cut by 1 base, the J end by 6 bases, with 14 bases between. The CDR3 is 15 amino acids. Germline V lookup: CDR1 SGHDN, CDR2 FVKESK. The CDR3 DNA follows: TGTGCCAGCAGCCAAGCTTCGGGGACTGGGGATACGCAGTATTTT. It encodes CASSQASGTGDTQYF.

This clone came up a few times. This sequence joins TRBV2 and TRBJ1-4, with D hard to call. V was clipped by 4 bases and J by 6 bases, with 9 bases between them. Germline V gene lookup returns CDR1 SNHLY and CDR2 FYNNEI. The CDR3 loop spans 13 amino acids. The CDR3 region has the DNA TGTGCCAGCAGTGGTGTGGGGTATGAAAAACTGTTTTTT. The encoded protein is CASSGVGYEKLFF.

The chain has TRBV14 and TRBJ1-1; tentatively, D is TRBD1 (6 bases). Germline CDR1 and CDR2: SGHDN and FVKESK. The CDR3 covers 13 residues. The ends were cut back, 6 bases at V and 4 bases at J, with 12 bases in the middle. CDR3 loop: CASRQQGSTEAFF. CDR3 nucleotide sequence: TGTGCCAGCAGGCAACAGGGATCCACTGAAGCTTTCTTT.

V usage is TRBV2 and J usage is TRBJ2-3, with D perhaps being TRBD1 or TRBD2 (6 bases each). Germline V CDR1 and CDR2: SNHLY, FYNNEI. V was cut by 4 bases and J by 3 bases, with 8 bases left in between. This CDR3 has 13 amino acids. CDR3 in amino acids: CASSGGATDTQYF. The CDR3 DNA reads TGTGCCAGCAGTGGGGGGGCGACAGATACGCAGTATTTT. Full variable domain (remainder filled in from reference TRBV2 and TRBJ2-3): EPEVTQTPSHQVTQMGQEVILRCVPISNHLYFYWYRQILGQKVEFLVSFYNNEISEKSEIFDDQFSVERPDGSNFTLKIRSTKLEDSAMYFCASSGGATDTQYFGPGTRLTVL.

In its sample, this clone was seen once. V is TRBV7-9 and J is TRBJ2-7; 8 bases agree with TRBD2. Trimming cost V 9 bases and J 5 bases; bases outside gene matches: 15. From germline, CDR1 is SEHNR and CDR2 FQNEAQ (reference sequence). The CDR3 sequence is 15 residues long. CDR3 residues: CASNAPGLGVDEQYF. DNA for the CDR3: TGTGCCAGTAACGCACCGGGACTAGGAGTTGACGAGCAGTACTTC.

CDR3 DNA: TGTGCCAGCAGTTACCGGGTGGGATGGAACACTGAAGCTTTCTTT. Encoded protein: CASSYRVGWNTEAFF. V and J are TRBV6-5 and TRBJ1-1; D is undetermined. Trimming shortened V by 2 bases and J by 1 base, and 11 bases separated the two germline ends. From germline, CDR1 is MNHEY and CDR2 SVGAGI. This CDR3 spans 15 amino acids.

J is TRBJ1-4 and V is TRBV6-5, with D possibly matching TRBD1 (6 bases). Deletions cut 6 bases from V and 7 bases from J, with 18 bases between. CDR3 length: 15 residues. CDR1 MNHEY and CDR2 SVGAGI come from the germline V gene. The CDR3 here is CASSSGHQLGEKLFF. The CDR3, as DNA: TGTGCCAGCAGCTCGGGACATCAATTAGGTGAAAAACTGTTTTTT.

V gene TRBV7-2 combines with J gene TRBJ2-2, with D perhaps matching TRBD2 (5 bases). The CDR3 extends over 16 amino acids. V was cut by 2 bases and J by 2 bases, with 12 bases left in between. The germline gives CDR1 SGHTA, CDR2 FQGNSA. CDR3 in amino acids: CASSLRTGSNTGELFF. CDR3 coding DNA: TGTGCCAGCAGCTTACGGACGGGGTCAAACACCGGGGAGCTGTTTTTT.

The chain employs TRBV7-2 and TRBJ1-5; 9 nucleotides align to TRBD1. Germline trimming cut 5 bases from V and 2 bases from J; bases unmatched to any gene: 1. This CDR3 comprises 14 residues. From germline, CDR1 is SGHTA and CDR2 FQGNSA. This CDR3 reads CASSRTGGNQPQHF. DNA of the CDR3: TGTGCCAGCAGCAGGACAGGGGGCAATCAGCCCCAGCATTTT.

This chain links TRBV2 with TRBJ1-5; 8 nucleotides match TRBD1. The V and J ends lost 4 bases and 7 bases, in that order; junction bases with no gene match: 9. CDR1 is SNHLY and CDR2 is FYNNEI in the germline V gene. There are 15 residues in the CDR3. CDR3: CASSVGQGARQPQHF. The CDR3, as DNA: TGTGCCAGCAGTGTAGGGCAGGGGGCCAGGCAGCCCCAGCATTTT.

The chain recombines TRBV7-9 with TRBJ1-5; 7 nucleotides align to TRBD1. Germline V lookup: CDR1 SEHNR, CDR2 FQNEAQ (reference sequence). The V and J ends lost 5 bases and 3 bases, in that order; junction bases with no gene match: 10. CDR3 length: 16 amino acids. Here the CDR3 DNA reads TGTGCCAGCAGCCCCAATACAGGGGCCCTCAATCAGCCCCAGCATTTT. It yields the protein CASSPNTGALNQPQHF.

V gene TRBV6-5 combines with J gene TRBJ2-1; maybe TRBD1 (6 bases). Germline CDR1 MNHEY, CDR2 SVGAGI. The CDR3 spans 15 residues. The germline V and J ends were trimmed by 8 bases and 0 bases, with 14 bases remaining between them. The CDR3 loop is CASGSTGRSYNEQFF. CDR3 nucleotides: TGTGCCAGCGGAAGCACAGGGCGCTCCTACAATGAGCAGTTCTTC.

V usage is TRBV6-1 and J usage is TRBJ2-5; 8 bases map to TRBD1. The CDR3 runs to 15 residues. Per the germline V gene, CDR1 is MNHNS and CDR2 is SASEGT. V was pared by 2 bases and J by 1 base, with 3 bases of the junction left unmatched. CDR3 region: CASSEQGTGQETQYF. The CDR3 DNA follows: TGTGCCAGCAGTGAACAGGGGACAGGCCAAGAGACCCAGTACTTC.

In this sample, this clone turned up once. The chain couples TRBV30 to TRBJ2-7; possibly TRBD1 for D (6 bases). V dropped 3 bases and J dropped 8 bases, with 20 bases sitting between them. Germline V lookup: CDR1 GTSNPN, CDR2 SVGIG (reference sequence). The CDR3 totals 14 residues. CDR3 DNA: TGTGCCTGGAGGAAAAACACAGGGATAGGTAAGCAGTACTTC. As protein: CAWRKNTGIGKQYF.

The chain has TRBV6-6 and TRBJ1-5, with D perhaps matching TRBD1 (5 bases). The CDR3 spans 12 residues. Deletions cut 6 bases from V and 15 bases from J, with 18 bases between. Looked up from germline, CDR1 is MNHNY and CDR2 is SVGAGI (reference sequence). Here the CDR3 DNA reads TGTGCCAGCAGCTTGGGACCACCGCTAGGGCATTTT. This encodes CASSLGPPLGHF.

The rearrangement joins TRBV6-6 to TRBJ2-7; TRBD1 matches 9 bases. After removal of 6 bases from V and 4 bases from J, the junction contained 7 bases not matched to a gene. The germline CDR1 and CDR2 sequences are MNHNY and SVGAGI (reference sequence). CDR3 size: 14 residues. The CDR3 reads CASRLDRGYYEQYF. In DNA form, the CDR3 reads TGTGCCAGCAGATTAGACAGGGGGTATTACGAGCAGTACTTC.

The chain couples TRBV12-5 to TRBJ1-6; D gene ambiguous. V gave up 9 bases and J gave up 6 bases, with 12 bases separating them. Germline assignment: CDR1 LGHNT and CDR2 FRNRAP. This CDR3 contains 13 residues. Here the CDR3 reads CASGQDRNSPLHF. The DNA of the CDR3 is TGTGCTAGCGGGCAGGATCGTAATTCACCCCTCCACTTT.

CDR3 loop: CASRITGTATGYTF. The CDR3 DNA sequence: TGTGCCAGCAGGATAACCGGGACAGCTACCGGCTACACCTTC. The chain combines TRBV6-4 with TRBJ1-2; 7 bases align to TRBD1. Germline V lookup: CDR1 MRHNA, CDR2 SNTAGT. The CDR3 contains 14 residues. Trimming at V came to 6 bases and at J to 8 bases, leaving 12 bases not matched to a gene.

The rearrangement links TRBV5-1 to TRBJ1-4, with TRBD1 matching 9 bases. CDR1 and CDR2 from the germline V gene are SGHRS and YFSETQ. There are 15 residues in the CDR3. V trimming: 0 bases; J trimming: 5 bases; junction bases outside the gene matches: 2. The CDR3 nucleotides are TGCGCCAGCAGCTTGGTTGGGACAGGGAATGAAAAACTGTTTTTT. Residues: CASSLVGTGNEKLFF.

CDR3 protein: CASSSDGNQPQHF. CDR3 sequence (DNA): TGTGCCAGCAGTAGTGACGGCAATCAGCCCCAGCATTTT. This rearrangement joins TRBV6-5 to TRBJ1-5; no reliable D call. Germline V gives CDR1 MNHEY, CDR2 SVGAGI. CDR3 size: 13 residues. Trimming removed 5 bases from V and 2 bases from J, with 7 bases in between.

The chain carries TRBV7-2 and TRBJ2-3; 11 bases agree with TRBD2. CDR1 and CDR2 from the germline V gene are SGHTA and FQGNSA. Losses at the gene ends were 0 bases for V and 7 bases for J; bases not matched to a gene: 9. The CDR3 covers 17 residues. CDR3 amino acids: CASSLAASGGTTNTQYF. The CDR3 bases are TGTGCCAGCAGCTTAGCGGCTAGCGGGGGGACCACGAATACGCAGTATTTT.

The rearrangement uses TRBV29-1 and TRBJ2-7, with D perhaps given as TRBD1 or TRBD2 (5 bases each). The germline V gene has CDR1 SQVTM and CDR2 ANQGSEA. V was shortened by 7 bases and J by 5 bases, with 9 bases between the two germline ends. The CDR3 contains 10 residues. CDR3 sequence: CSAGGHEQYF. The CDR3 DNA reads TGCAGCGCTGGGGGACACGAGCAGTACTTC.

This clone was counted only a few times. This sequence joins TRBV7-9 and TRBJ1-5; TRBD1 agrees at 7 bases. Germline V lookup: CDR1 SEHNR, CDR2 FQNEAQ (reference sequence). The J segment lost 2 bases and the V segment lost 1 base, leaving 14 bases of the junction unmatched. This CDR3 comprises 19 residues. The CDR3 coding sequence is TGTGCCAGCAGCTTAGAGGGCAGGGGAGGGGGCTTTGGCAATCAGCCCCAGCATTTT. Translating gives CASSLEGRGGGFGNQPQHF.